These T cell receptor beta chains were read from a single sample in a study of CD8+CD57+ T cells in acquired aplastic anemia. TCRdb analysed the reads with MiXCR anew, one entry per CDR3 protein. The sample consists of 200,000 to 300,000 distinct CDR3 sequences, 70% to 85% of them appearing once. Input material: sorted CD4+, CD8+, or CD8+CD57+ T cells (not recorded which) from PBMCs. These receptors were obtained from a human donor with aplastic anemia. Both conserved end residues are part of each CDR3. The D gene is left open where the match is weak. Not every row has a clone size; where given, it reads once, few, many or a size class.

CDR3 DNA: TGTGCCAGCAGCTTTCATCCAGACGGGGCAACCCTTTCTTTT
CDR3 protein: CASSFHPDGATLSF
D gene: .
V gene: TRBV7-8
CDR3 length: 14
J gene: TRBJ2-3
clone size: .

CDR3 DNA: TGTGCCAGCCGACAGCCGGGCGCTGGCGAGCTGTTTTTT
CDR3 protein: CASRQPGAGELFF
D gene: .
V gene: TRBV7-8
CDR3 length: 13
J gene: TRBJ2-2
clone size: .

CDR3 DNA: TGCAGTGCTACGGTCCCGGGGTTTATGAACACTGAAGCTTTCTTT
CDR3 protein: CSATVPGFMNTEAFF
D gene: .
V gene: TRBV20-1
CDR3 length: 15
J gene: TRBJ1-1
clone size: .

CDR3 DNA: TGTGCCAGCAGCCCACAGGGAACCCCGGGAGCGCAGTATTTT
CDR3 protein: CASSPQGTPGAQYF
D gene: .
V gene: TRBV7-3
CDR3 length: 14
J gene: TRBJ2-3
clone size: .

CDR3 DNA: TGTGCCAGCAGCTTCCGGGGGGAGCCAGATACGCAGTATTTT
CDR3 protein: CASSFRGEPDTQYF
D gene: TRBD2
V gene: TRBV7-2
CDR3 length: 14
J gene: TRBJ2-3
clone size: .

CDR3 DNA: TGTGCCAGCAGCGGGCAGGGCAAAGACGGTCAGGATGAGCAGTTCTTC
CDR3 protein: CASSGQGKDGQDEQFF
D gene: .
V gene: TRBV11-1
CDR3 length: 16
J gene: TRBJ2-1
clone size: .

CDR3 DNA: TGTGCCAGCAGGGAAGCCGGCACAGATACGCAGTATTTT
CDR3 protein: CASREAGTDTQYF
D gene: .
V gene: TRBV2
CDR3 length: 13
J gene: TRBJ2-3
clone size: .

CDR3 DNA: TGTGCCAGCAGCTTATCCCCAGAGAGGAACACTGAAGCTTTCTTT
CDR3 protein: CASSLSPERNTEAFF
D gene: .
V gene: TRBV11-2
CDR3 length: 15
J gene: TRBJ1-1
clone size: .

CDR3 DNA: TGTGCCAGCAGCCCCAACGGACCTTCACCCCACCACTTT
CDR3 protein: CASSPNGPSPHHF
D gene: .
V gene: TRBV7-2
CDR3 length: 13
J gene: TRBJ1-5
clone size: .

CDR3 DNA: TGTGCCAGCAGCTTTGAGGGAAGCGCCGGGAGCGAGGATTTT
CDR3 protein: CASSFEGSAGSEDF
D gene: .
V gene: TRBV7-9
CDR3 length: 14
J gene: TRBJ2-3
clone size: .

CDR3 DNA: TGTGCCACCAGTGATGGGGGGATCGCTGAGGCGTTCTTT
CDR3 protein: CATSDGGIAEAFF
D gene: .
V gene: TRBV24-1
CDR3 length: 13
J gene: TRBJ1-6
clone size: .

CDR3 DNA: TGCGCCAGCAGCCAAACGGGGACTCACGCTAAGCATTTT
CDR3 protein: CASSQTGTHAKHF
D gene: .
V gene: TRBV7-2
CDR3 length: 13
J gene: TRBJ1-5
clone size: .

CDR3 DNA: TGTGCCACCAGCGTCGCGGGCGTTCCCTATGCGCAGTACTTC
CDR3 protein: CATSVAGVPYAQYF
D gene: .
V gene: TRBV7-8
CDR3 length: 14
J gene: TRBJ2-7
clone size: .

CDR3 DNA: TGTGCCAGCAGCTTTGCAAGAAGCGGGGGGGACGACGAGTACTTC
CDR3 protein: CASSFARSGGDDEYF
D gene: TRBD2
V gene: TRBV7-9
CDR3 length: 15
J gene: TRBJ2-5
clone size: .

CDR3 DNA: TGTGCCAGCAGCTTGGAGGAGGGCGGCGATAATTCACCCTTC
CDR3 protein: CASSLEEGGDNSPF
D gene: .
V gene: TRBV9
CDR3 length: 14
J gene: TRBJ1-2
clone size: .

CDR3 DNA: TGTGCCAGCAGCCAAGCTCCCATTGGAAACACTGAAGCTTTCTTT
CDR3 protein: CASSQAPIGNTEAFF
D gene: .
V gene: TRBV14
CDR3 length: 15
J gene: TRBJ1-1
clone size: few

CDR3 DNA: TGTGCCAGCGGCGTCGGAGACACAGATACGCAGTATTTT
CDR3 protein: CASGVGDTDTQYF
D gene: .
V gene: TRBV7-9
CDR3 length: 13
J gene: TRBJ2-3
clone size: .

CDR3 DNA: TGTGCCACCAGCCTTATACTAGGGTCTGGAAACACCATATATTTT
CDR3 protein: CATSLILGSGNTIYF
D gene: .
V gene: TRBV24-1
CDR3 length: 15
J gene: TRBJ1-3
clone size: .

CDR3 DNA: TGCGCCAGCAGCCAGGAAGGGACAGGGACCGGGCCCCAGCATTTT
CDR3 protein: CASSQEGTGTGPQHF
D gene: TRBD1
V gene: TRBV2
CDR3 length: 15
J gene: TRBJ1-5
clone size: once

CDR3 DNA: TGTGCCAGCAGCCCAGCTACCGGGACTACTCAGGAGGTGGTCTTT
CDR3 protein: CASSPATGTTQEVVF
D gene: TRBD2
V gene: TRBV7-6
CDR3 length: 15
J gene: TRBJ2-7
clone size: .

CDR3 DNA: TGTGCCAGCAGTGGGAGCGCGTCTTGCGGAGAGACCCAGTACTTC
CDR3 protein: CASSGSASCGETQYF
D gene: .
V gene: TRBV7-3
CDR3 length: 15
J gene: TRBJ2-5
clone size: .

CDR3 DNA: TGTGCCAGCAGCTTTCATCCAGACGGGACAACTCTTGCCTTCTTT
CDR3 protein: CASSFHPDGTTLAFF
D gene: .
V gene: TRBV7-8
CDR3 length: 15
J gene: TRBJ1-1
clone size: .

CDR3 DNA: TGTGCCAGTAGTATGGGGGGGGTAAATGAGCAGTTCTTC
CDR3 protein: CASSMGGVNEQFF
D gene: TRBD2
V gene: TRBV19
CDR3 length: 13
J gene: TRBJ2-1
clone size: .

CDR3 DNA: TGTGCCAGCTCAAGAAGGGCCAACGCTGTTGAAAACCTATTTTTT
CDR3 protein: CASSRRANAVENLFF
D gene: .
V gene: TRBV7-9
CDR3 length: 15
J gene: TRBJ1-4
clone size: .

CDR3 DNA: TGTGCCAGCAGCTCAGCGGGGGGTCCCGATTCGCAGCATTTT
CDR3 protein: CASSSAGGPDSQHF
D gene: .
V gene: TRBV7-8
CDR3 length: 14
J gene: TRBJ1-5
clone size: .

CDR3 DNA: TGTGCCAGCCTAGCCAGCGGCACAGATACGCAGTATTTT
CDR3 protein: CASLASGTDTQYF
D gene: .
V gene: TRBV11-2
CDR3 length: 13
J gene: TRBJ2-3
clone size: few

CDR3 DNA: .
CDR3 protein: CASSLVAGELFFGF
D gene: .
V gene: TRBV7-9
CDR3 length: 14
J gene: TRBJ2-3
clone size: .